The clone carrying this T cell receptor (beta chain) was counted ten times or more. Its target is unknown. This record comes from a study of human T cells and chemical hapten exposure. Looking at the study overall: Variation in per-sample TCR yields came mainly from small pooled library volume differences.

Points from the study as a whole: DPC sensitization left the count of TCRs above 1 in 1000 unchanged.

The template was total RNA from unfractionated whole blood. The V gene lost 0 bases and the J gene lost 4 bases, with 7 bases spanning the gap. The V gene's germline CDR1 is SGHKS and CDR2 YYEKEE (reference sequence). This CDR3 region has 13 residues. During construction of the library, unique molecular identifiers were attached to individual cDNA molecules for quantitative, reproducible TCR counting. Authors' methods: Samples held a median of roughly 100,000 TCRs, range about 23,224–700,000. TCRdb recomputed calls from the 5' RACE reads with MiXCR, one row per CDR3 protein. The V and J calls were determined by TCRdb, not by the authors. Seen here are about 140,000 distinct CDR3 sequences, roughly 4% observed once, and the top ten hold over 1.1%.

The sequence derives from a female donor in good health. The J gene is TRBJ2-5, the V gene TRBV5-5; D call uncertain. CDR3 DNA: TGTGCCAGCAGCTTGGACGGTAGAGAGACCCAGTACTTC. Its protein is CASSLDGRETQYF.